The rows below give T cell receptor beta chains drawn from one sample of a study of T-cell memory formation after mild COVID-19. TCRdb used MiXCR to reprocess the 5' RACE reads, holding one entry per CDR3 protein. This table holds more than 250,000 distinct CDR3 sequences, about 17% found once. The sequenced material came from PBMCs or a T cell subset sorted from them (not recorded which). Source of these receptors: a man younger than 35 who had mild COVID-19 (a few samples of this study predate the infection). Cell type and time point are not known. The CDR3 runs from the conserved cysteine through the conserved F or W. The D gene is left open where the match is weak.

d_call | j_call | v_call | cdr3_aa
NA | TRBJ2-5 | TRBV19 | CASSQARETQYF
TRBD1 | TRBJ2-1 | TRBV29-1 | CSGLGQGALVEQFF
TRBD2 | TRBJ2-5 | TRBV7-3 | CASSLRGLAGAEETQYF
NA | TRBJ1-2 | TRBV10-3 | CAISDGPLAGYTF
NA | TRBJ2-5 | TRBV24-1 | CATSDPLGGETQYF
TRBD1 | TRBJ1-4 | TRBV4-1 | CASSREDRGSSFNEKLFF
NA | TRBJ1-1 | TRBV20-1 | CSAPDRRLNTEAFF
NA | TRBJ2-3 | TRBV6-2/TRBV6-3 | CASSRPDTQYF
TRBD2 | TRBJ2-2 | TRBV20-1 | CSARDLLGLAGGENTGELFF
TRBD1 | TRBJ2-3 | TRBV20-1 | CSASQGELTDTQYF
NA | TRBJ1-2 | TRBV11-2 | CASSLYLYGYTF
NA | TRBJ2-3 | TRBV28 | CASSLHSADTQYF
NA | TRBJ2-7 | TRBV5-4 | CASSLRDTYEQYF
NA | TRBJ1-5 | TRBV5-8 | CASSPRVGNQPQHF
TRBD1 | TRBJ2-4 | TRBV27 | CASTGDRRKNIQYF
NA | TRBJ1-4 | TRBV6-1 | CASSEASRPGEKLFF
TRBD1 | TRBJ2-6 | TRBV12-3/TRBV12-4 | CASSPQDRGSGANVLTF
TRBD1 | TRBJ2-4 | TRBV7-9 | CASSLSGGGGNIQYF
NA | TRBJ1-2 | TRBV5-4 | CASSLARGAYGYTF
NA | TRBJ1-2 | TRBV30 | CAWSGPGHPNYGYTF
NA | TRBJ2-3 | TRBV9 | CASSVDGFTDTQYF
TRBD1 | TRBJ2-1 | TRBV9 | CASARDRGPGSEQFF
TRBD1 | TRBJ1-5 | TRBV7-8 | CASSTGVVQPQHF
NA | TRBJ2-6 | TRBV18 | CASSPPVGAGANVLTF
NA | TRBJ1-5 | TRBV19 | CASSMGSLGNQPQHF
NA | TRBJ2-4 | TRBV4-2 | CASSQDVLGRPLRNIQYF
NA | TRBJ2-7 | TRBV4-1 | CASSPGQFYEQYF